This is a list of T cell receptor beta chains from one sample in a study of T cell responses to AZD1222 COVID-19 vaccine. Clones were read by immunoSEQ multiplex PCR, and TCRdb kept only the in-frame ones, dropping some. The table has 75,000 to 100,000 clones, roughly 90% seen once; the top ten hold around 2.8%. The sample was peripheral blood, taken on day 0 of AZD1222 vaccination. These receptors were obtained from an adult in good health. Both conserved end residues are part of each CDR3. Each record gives: V gene, clone size, J gene, D gene, CDR3 DNA, CDR3 protein. A D gene is named only where the DNA matches it firmly. The size field is filled for only some rows; it gives once, few, many or a size class.

TRBV28,-,TRBJ1-3,-,TGTGCCAGCAGTCCTTCGAGGGCGAGAAACACCATATATTTT,CASSPSRARNTIYF
TRBV6-1,few,TRBJ1-6,TRBD1,TGTGCCAGCAGTGAAGACAAAGGGGGCGGTAATTCACCCCTCCACTTT,CASSEDKGGGNSPLHF
TRBV4-1,-,TRBJ1-6,-,TGCGCCAGCAGCTACTCCTACGGATCACCCCTCCACTTT,CASSYSYGSPLHF
TRBV4-1,-,TRBJ1-2,TRBD1,TGCGCCAGCAGCAATAGACAGGGGGGTGACTATGGCTACACCTTC,CASSNRQGGDYGYTF
TRBV19,once,TRBJ1-1,-,TGTGCCAGTAGTCCCCCCGCCGGGGAAGCTTTCTTT,CASSPPAGEAFF
TRBV3-1/TRBV3-2,-,TRBJ2-5,-,TGTGCCAGCAGTCACGGGGGCTCTCAGGAGACCCAGTACTTC,CASSHGGSQETQYF
TRBV28,-,TRBJ1-6,-,TGTGCCAGCAGTTTAACCCTAACAAATTCACCCCTCCACTTT,CASSLTLTNSPLHF
TRBV28,-,TRBJ2-2,-,TGTGCCAGCAGTTTCAATCCGAACACCGGGGAGCTGTTTTTT,CASSFNPNTGELFF
TRBV28,-,TRBJ1-2,-,TGTGCCAGCAGTTTACAAATATACTATGGCTACACCTTC,CASSLQIYYGYTF
TRBV2,-,TRBJ2-3,TRBD2,TGTGCCAGCAGGCCGGGACTAGCGACAGATACGCAGTATTTT,CASRPGLATDTQYF
TRBV11-2,-,TRBJ2-7,-,TGTGCCAGCAAATCTCCGCGAAGCGGCAGGGGCACAGGAGAGCAGTACTTC,CASKSPRSGRGTGEQYF
TRBV4-1,-,TRBJ1-5,-,TGCGCCAGCAGCCAACGCCGACAGGCCACAGATCAGCCCCAGCATTTT,CASSQRRQATDQPQHF
TRBV28,-,TRBJ1-6,-,TGTGCCAGCAGTTTAGGGGGTTTCGCCTATAATTCACCCCTCCACTTT,CASSLGGFAYNSPLHF
TRBV11-1,-,TRBJ1-1,-,TGTGCCAGCAGCTCGACGTTGAACACTGAAGCTTTCTTT,CASSSTLNTEAFF
TRBV19,-,TRBJ1-6,-,TGTGCCAGTAGGGTCAATTCACCCCTCCACTTT,CASRVNSPLHF
TRBV28,-,TRBJ2-3,TRBD2,TGTGCCAGCAGTCCAATTAGCGGGAGACGAACAGATACGCAGTATTTT,CASSPISGRRTDTQYF
TRBV5-1,-,TRBJ1-1,-,TGCGCCAGCAGCCCGGCCGGGACAAGGAACACTGAAGCTTTCTTT,CASSPAGTRNTEAFF
TRBV2,-,TRBJ2-3,-,TGTGCCGGAGGGGGAAACTACACAGATACGCAGTATTTT,CAGGGNYTDTQYF
TRBV10-3,-,TRBJ1-1,TRBD1,TGTGCCATCAGTGAGTCGAAATCCGGGACAGCCGTTGAAGCTTTCTTT,CAISESKSGTAVEAFF
TRBV28,-,TRBJ2-7,TRBD1,TGTGCCAGCAGTGGGACAGGGAAGTGGTCCTACGAGCAGTACTTC,CASSGTGKWSYEQYF
TRBV5-6,-,TRBJ2-3,-,TGTGCCAGCAGCTTGTTAGGTGGACTAAAAACAGATACGCAGTATTTT,CASSLLGGLKTDTQYF
TRBV28,-,TRBJ1-1,-,TGTGCCAGCAGTTTGGAGGAATGGAACACTGAAGCTTTCTTT,CASSLEEWNTEAFF
TRBV6-4,-,TRBJ2-1,-,TGTGCCAGCGCCCACGGGGAAGGTGGCGATGAGCAGTTCTTC,CASAHGEGGDEQFF
TRBV15,once,TRBJ2-1,-,TGTGCCACCAGCTGGGGACTCGGGGAAGGGCAGTTCTTC,CATSWGLGEGQFF
TRBV14,many,TRBJ1-6,TRBD1,TGTGCCAGCAGCCAAGATGCCAGACAGGGAGTATATTCACCCCTCCACTTT,CASSQDARQGVYSPLHF
TRBV15,-,TRBJ1-1,-,TGTGCCACCAGCAGAGGGAGGAGGAACACTGAAGCTTTCTTT,CATSRGRRNTEAFF
TRBV5-1,once,TRBJ2-2,TRBD1,TGCGCCAGCAGCTTGCAACCAACAGGGGGCACCGGGGAGCTGTTTTTT,CASSLQPTGGTGELFF
TRBV5-6,-,TRBJ2-5,-,TGTGCCAGCAGCCTGAAAGGGGGGGGACAAGAGACCCAGTACTTC,CASSLKGGGQETQYF
TRBV7-8,-,TRBJ1-1,-,TGTGCCAGCATTCCTTGGGGGGGGCGGCCCGTAAACACTGAAGCTTTCTTT,CASIPWGGRPVNTEAFF
TRBV9,-,TRBJ2-2,-,TGTGCCAGCAGCGTAGCCCACCAGAACACCGGGGAGCTGTTTTTT,CASSVAHQNTGELFF
TRBV18,-,TRBJ2-5,TRBD1,TGTGCCAGCTCACCTTTCGCAGGGGGCATCCAAGAGACCCAGTACTTC,CASSPFAGGIQETQYF
TRBV7-9,-,TRBJ1-4,-,TGTGCCAGCCGACGGGTTAATGAAAAACTGTTTTTT,CASRRVNEKLFF
TRBV27,-,TRBJ2-1,TRBD2,TGTGCCAGCAGTCGCCACCGACTAGCGGGGACCAATGAGCAGTTCTTC,CASSRHRLAGTNEQFF
TRBV28,-,TRBJ2-2,TRBD1,TGTGCCAGCAGTTTATGGGGACAGGTGAACACCGGGGAGCTGTTTTTT,CASSLWGQVNTGELFF
TRBV5-6,-,TRBJ2-7,TRBD1,TGTGCCAGCAGCTTAGGGACAGGGCTCCTCGAGCAGTACTTC,CASSLGTGLLEQYF
TRBV5-1,-,TRBJ1-1,-,TGCGCCAGCAGCCCCACCGTGGGGGAGACAGGCGGTAGTGTTTTCTTT,CASSPTVGETGGSVFF
TRBV13,few,TRBJ2-2,TRBD2,TGTGCCACCGGACTAGGCGGGGAGCTGTTTTTT,CATGLGGELFF
TRBV30,-,TRBJ2-3,TRBD2,TGTGCCTGGAGTGCCGGACTAGCGGGAGTTGCAGATACGCAGTATTTT,CAWSAGLAGVADTQYF
TRBV5-4,once,TRBJ2-5,TRBD2,TGTGCCAGCAGCGAGGAAATTCGGGCTAGCGGCGAGACCCAGTACTTC,CASSEEIRASGETQYF
TRBV29-1,-,TRBJ1-5,TRBD1,TGCAGCGGTGGGACAGGGGTAGAGAGCAATCAGCCCCAGCATTTT,CSGGTGVESNQPQHF
TRBV7-9,-,TRBJ2-3,-,TGTGCCAGCAGCTTAGCGGGCGGGGAGCGATATTTT,CASSLAGGERYF
TRBV18,-,TRBJ2-1,-,TGTGCCAGCTCACCACCGGGGCAACTCCGCAGTGAGCAGTTCTTC,CASSPPGQLRSEQFF
TRBV19,-,TRBJ2-1,-,TGTGCCAGTAGTATACTCCCCGAAGGTAGGAATGAGCAGTTCTTC,CASSILPEGRNEQFF
TRBV10-3,-,TRBJ2-5,-,TGTGCCATCAGTGATGGGGGGCGGGAGACCCAGTACTTC,CAISDGGRETQYF